Here is one TCR beta chain with its context. This sample is part of a study of blood T cell repertoires in COVID-19. Background on the study: Acute-phase and convalescent COVID-19 samples originated in the United States, Italy and Spain. The analysed material was cDNA or gDNA that came from T cells, B-cell-depleted T cells, or PBMCs.

The CDR3 is 16 amino acids. The germline V gene has CDR1 MNHEY and CDR2 SMNVEV (reference sequence). With 0 bases removed from V and 4 bases from J, the gap between germline ends came to 16 bases. The protocol was immunoSEQ multiplex PCR, while the TCRdb copy is restricted to in-frame clones and leaves out a portion. The table includes 95,000 to 150,000 clones, about 91% detected once. Sample: peripheral blood. This TCR derives from a woman between 50 and 59 years old with active or convalescent COVID-19. This rearrangement joins TRBV27 to TRBJ2-7; D perhaps matches TRBD2 (6 bases). The CDR3 coding sequence is TGTGCCAGCAGTTTATCGCGTGGTGGAGGGGCTTACGAGCAGTACTTC. It is translated as CASSLSRGGGAYEQYF.